This T cell receptor (beta chain) was captured in a study of radiotherapy plus CTLA-4 blockade in lung cancer. Looked up from germline, CDR1 is WSHSY and CDR2 is SAAADI. The CDR3 is 15 residues long. Trimming cost V 4 bases and J 4 bases; bases outside gene matches: 3. TCRdb's copy holds only in-frame clones and misses some; the assay was immunoSEQ multiplex PCR. The sample carries more than 40,000 clones, 76% recorded once. The clonotype comes from a human donor with non-small cell lung cancer who had stable disease on radiotherapy plus ipilimumab. The sample here was peripheral blood, taken from a patient treated with radiotherapy plus ipilimumab. The chain carries TRBV10-2 and TRBJ2-1; TRBD2 matches at 11 bases. This CDR3 reads CASSVGLAEYNEQFF. The CDR3 DNA is TGCGCCAGCAGTGTGGGACTAGCGGAGTACAATGAGCAGTTCTTC.